This entry lists 32 T cell receptor beta chains sequenced from one sample in a study of blood T cells in healthy people across ages. Then a second PCR, running about 6 to 12 cycles, was carried out with a sample-barcoded 5' primer and a J-beta primer mix. TCRdb re-called the 5' RACE reads through MiXCR, storing one row per CDR3 protein. The table includes hundreds of thousands of distinct CDR3 sequences, roughly 50% detected once. The sequenced sample was blood. The receptors were gathered from a man aged 35 to 55 in good health.

The gene calls are TRBV5-6 and TRBJ2-1; possibly TRBD1 for D (6 bases). The J call may be incorrect, as the DNA end agrees better with TRBJ2-7. CDR3 length: 16 amino acids. CDR1 and CDR2 from the germline V gene are SGHDT and YYEEEE. The CDR3: CASSSTGPSSYNEQYF. The CDR3 nucleotides are TGTGCCAGCAGCTCTACAGGGCCCAGCTCCTACAATGAGCAGTACTTC.

V usage is TRBV28 and J usage is TRBJ1-5; tentative D call: TRBD1 (5 bases). V lost 2 bases and J 7 bases, leaving 9 bases between the germline ends. Germline CDR1 and CDR2: MDHEN and SYDVKM. The CDR3 length is 13 residues. CDR3 sequence reads: CASSLGGVQPQHF. For the CDR3, the DNA is TGTGCCAGCAGTTTAGGGGGGGTCCAGCCCCAGCATTTT.

The V gene is TRBV29-1, the J gene TRBJ2-3, with TRBD1 matching over 7 bases. The CDR3 runs to 13 residues. Germline trimming cut 3 bases from V and 2 bases from J; bases unmatched to any gene: 2. Germline V gene lookup returns CDR1 SQVTM and CDR2 ANQGSEA. The CDR3 DNA follows: TGCAGCGTTGATAAGGGGGCCACAGATACGCAGTATTTT. Translation: CSVDKGATDTQYF.

The chain is built from TRBV9 and TRBJ2-1; TRBD2 matches 8 bases. Germline V gives CDR1 SGDLS, CDR2 YYNGEE. V gave up 1 base and J gave up 8 bases; unmatched junction bases: 14. CDR3 length: 17 residues. The CDR3 region has the DNA TGTGCCAGCAGCGTATCACGAGCGGGAGTTATGGGGTATGAGCAGTTCTTC. Amino acids: CASSVSRAGVMGYEQFF.

This clonotype was picked up a small number of times. This chain links TRBV11-3 with TRBJ1-1; D uncertain. Trimming removed 1 base from V and 4 bases from J, with 7 bases in between. CDR1 is SGHNT and CDR2 is YENEEA in the germline V gene. The CDR3 has 13 amino acids. The CDR3 region has the DNA TGTGCCAGCAGCTTAGTGCATTCCACTGAAGCTTTCTTT. Translating gives CASSLVHSTEAFF.

This clonotype was seen only a few times. CDR3 amino acids: CSVGYDGYTF. As DNA, the CDR3 is TGCAGCGTTGGTTATGATGGCTACACCTTC. The gene calls are TRBV29-1 and TRBJ1-2; D remains unclear. V dropped 4 bases and J dropped 6 bases, with 6 bases sitting between them. Germline V gene lookup returns CDR1 SQVTM and CDR2 ANQGSEA. The CDR3 is made up of 10 amino acids.

The chain has TRBV3-1 and TRBJ2-4; D ambiguous. This CDR3 region has 17 residues. Germline V gene lookup returns CDR1 LGHDT and CDR2 YNNKEL (reference sequence). The V gene lost 1 base and the J gene lost 3 bases, with 16 bases spanning the gap. CDR3 region: CASSQVGPKSVKNIQYF. In DNA, the CDR3 is TGTGCCAGCAGCCAAGTGGGTCCCAAAAGTGTCAAAAACATTCAGTACTTC.

The chain combines TRBV20-1 with TRBJ1-1, with 8 nucleotides matching TRBD1. Germline CDR1 and CDR2: DFQATT and SNEGSKA (reference sequence). This CDR3 region has 14 residues. J gave up 3 bases and V 6 bases, and 9 bases lay outside the gene matches. The CDR3 spells CSARTGGIYTEAFF. The CDR3 coding sequence is TGCAGTGCGAGAACAGGGGGGATCTACACTGAAGCTTTCTTT.

This chain uses TRBV6-4 with TRBJ2-1; 7 positions match TRBD1. With V trimmed by 4 bases and J by 2 bases, 5 bases remained unmatched. Germline V gives CDR1 MRHNA, CDR2 SNTAGT. The CDR3 is 15 residues long. CDR3 in DNA: TGTGCCAGCAGTGCCGAAGGGGGCACCTACAATGAGCAGTTCTTC. Translating it yields CASSAEGGTYNEQFF.

J is TRBJ2-5 and V is TRBV2, with 7 positions matching TRBD1. Germline V lookup: CDR1 SNHLY, CDR2 FYNNEI. J lost 2 bases, V lost 6 bases, and 15 bases had no gene match. This CDR3 contains 17 residues. The CDR3 bases are TGTGCCAGCAGCAGAGTTCGAACAGGGGTTTGGCAAGAGACCCAGTACTTC. Encoded protein: CASSRVRTGVWQETQYF.

The chain combines TRBV12-3 or TRBV12-4 with TRBJ2-5; the D call may be TRBD1 or TRBD2 (7 bases each). V shed 7 bases and J shed 11 bases, with 17 bases lying between them. The CDR3 covers 12 residues. CDR3 residues: CASTPRRGGQYF. DNA for the CDR3: TGTGCCAGCACTCCTCGCAGGGGGGGACAGTACTTC.

This chain uses TRBV9 with TRBJ2-7, with D perhaps assigned TRBD1 or TRBD2 (5 bases each). V lost 3 bases and J lost 1, with 20 bases in between. CDR3 length: 17 amino acids. Per the germline V gene, CDR1 is SGDLS and CDR2 is YYNGEE. CDR3 DNA: TGTGCCAGCAGCGCAGGCGGTACCGGGACGGATTCCTACGAGCAGTACTTC. This sequence encodes CASSAGGTGTDSYEQYF. The entire variable domain, with the rest obtained from reference TRBV9 and TRBJ2-7, is as follows: DSGVTQTPKHLITATGQRVTLRCSPRSGDLSVYWYQQSLDQGLQFLIQYYNGEERAKGNILERFSAQQFPDLHSELNLSSLELGDSALYFCASSAGGTGTDSYEQYFGPGTRLTVT.

In this sample, this clonotype turned up a few times. This rearrangement joins TRBV5-6 to TRBJ2-4, with TRBD1 identical over 9 bases. This CDR3 is built from 14 residues. The V and J ends lost 4 bases and 9 bases, in that order; junction bases with no gene match: 8. Germline V lookup: CDR1 SGHDT, CDR2 YYEEEE. CDR3 DNA: TGTGCCAGCAGCGGGACAGGGTTGGGCGGCATTCAGTACTTC. This translates into CASSGTGLGGIQYF.

The chain is built from TRBV27 and TRBJ2-3; D is undetermined. Per germline, CDR1 MNHEY and CDR2 SMNVEV (reference sequence). V shed 3 bases and J shed 3 bases, with 13 bases lying between them. The CDR3 runs to 15 residues. In DNA, the CDR3 is TGTGCCAGCAGTTTCACCCGGGTTGAAACAGATACGCAGTATTTT. It codes for CASSFTRVETDTQYF.

The V call is TRBV20-1, the J call TRBJ1-4; a possible D gene is TRBD1 (6 bases). Trimming stripped 6 bases from V and 8 bases from J, with 16 bases between. Germline CDR1 is DFQATT and CDR2 is SNEGSKA (reference sequence). The CDR3 is made up of 13 amino acids. CDR3 in DNA: TGCAGTGCCCCAGGACGCACAGGGGAAAAACTGTTTTTT. This translates into CSAPGRTGEKLFF.

The V and J genes are TRBV5-6 and TRBJ1-2, with TRBD1 matching over 8 bases. CDR3 size: 16 residues. V lost 4 bases and J lost 0; bases outside the gene matches: 8. Germline-derived CDR1 and CDR2 are SGHDT and YYEEEE. This chain's CDR3 is CASSPTGTGSNYGYTF. CDR3 bases: TGTGCCAGCAGCCCGACCGGGACAGGATCTAACTATGGCTACACCTTC.

The count of this clonotype is one. The V call is TRBV7-9, the J call TRBJ2-5; no clear D. The CDR3 covers 14 residues. V was cut by 3 bases and J by 5 bases, with 13 bases left in between. The V gene's germline CDR1 is SEHNR and CDR2 FQNEAQ (reference sequence). CDR3 protein: CASSFDNKAETQYF. CDR3 nucleotides: TGTGCCAGCAGCTTCGACAACAAGGCCGAGACCCAGTACTTC.

This clonotype was picked up a small number of times. The chain is built from TRBV27 and TRBJ2-3; D may be TRBD1 (6 bases). This CDR3 has 12 residues. The germline V gene encodes CDR1 MNHEY and CDR2 SMNVEV (reference sequence). V was shortened by 6 bases and J by 5 bases, with 9 bases between the two germline ends. The CDR3, as DNA: TGTGCCAGCAGGAGGGGGATAGATACGCAGTATTTT. Translation: CASRRGIDTQYF.

V and J are TRBV14 and TRBJ1-6; D ambiguous. CDR1 and CDR2 (germline): SGHDN, FVKESK. The CDR3 is made up of 15 amino acids. V lost 3 bases, J lost 10 bases, and 16 bases lay in between. The CDR3 loop is CASSHRPRVGSPLHF. The CDR3 coding sequence is TGTGCCAGCAGCCATCGTCCGAGGGTTGGGTCACCCCTCCACTTT.

This clonotype was recorded a few times. The chain joins TRBV7-8 to TRBJ1-5; perhaps TRBD1 as D (5 bases). CDR1 is SGHVS and CDR2 is FQNEAQ in the germline V gene. V dropped 1 base and J dropped 5 bases, with 12 bases sitting between them. There are 15 residues in the CDR3. CDR3 DNA sequence: TGTGCCAGCAGCTTAGGCGGGGCGGCGGATCAGCCCCAGCATTTT. It specifies CASSLGGAADQPQHF.

The gene calls are TRBV20-1 and TRBJ2-1, with D perhaps being TRBD1 or TRBD2 (5 bases each). There are 15 residues in the CDR3. V gave up 1 base and J gave up 6 bases, with 16 bases separating them. Germline V gives CDR1 DFQATT, CDR2 SNEGSKA (reference sequence). In nucleotides, the CDR3 is TGCAGTGCTAGAGTGGGGGTGTCGTGGGGCAATGAGCAGTTCTTC. This translates into CSARVGVSWGNEQFF.

The chain carries TRBV27 and TRBJ2-3; 13 nucleotides agree with TRBD2. V trimming: 2 bases; J trimming: 3 bases; junction bases outside the gene matches: 8. The V gene's germline CDR1 is MNHEY and CDR2 SMNVEV (reference sequence). The CDR3 runs 18 residues. As DNA, the CDR3 is TGTGCCAGCAGTTTAGGACTAGCGGGAGCTAGGAGAACAGATACGCAGTATTTT. Its translation is CASSLGLAGARRTDTQYF.

The chain combines TRBV24-1 with TRBJ2-3; 7 bases match TRBD2. This CDR3 contains 14 residues. The germline V gene has CDR1 KGHDR and CDR2 SFDVKD. Trimming removed 11 bases from V and 4 bases from J; junction bases left unmatched: 11. The CDR3 region is CAINSGGGPDTQYF. The CDR3 DNA follows: TGTGCCATAAATTCCGGGGGAGGGCCAGATACGCAGTATTTT.

V and J are TRBV6-1 and TRBJ1-2; D possibly corresponds to TRBD1 (6 bases). V lost 6 bases, J lost 8 bases, and 16 bases lay in between. The CDR3 consists of 13 residues. Germline CDR1 is MNHNS and CDR2 is SASEGT. Here the CDR3 DNA reads TGTGCCAGCAGATCTCAGGGGATGGGAGGCTACACCTTC. Translated: CASRSQGMGGYTF.

The J gene is TRBJ1-4, the V gene TRBV12-3 or TRBV12-4; a possible D gene is TRBD1 (6 bases). Trimming shortened V by 5 bases and J by 0 bases, and 13 bases separated the two germline ends. This CDR3 comprises 16 residues. The CDR3 DNA follows: TGTGCCAGCAGTCTCGCCGGACAGTCAACTAATGAAAAACTGTTTTTT. Amino acids: CASSLAGQSTNEKLFF.

This clonotype was detected only a few times. The CDR3 DNA follows: TGCAGTGCTAGTCAGGGTTTATACGAGCAGTACTTC. It specifies CSASQGLYEQYF. V usage is TRBV20-1 and J usage is TRBJ2-7; TRBD1 might be the D (5 bases). Trimming shortened V by 3 bases and J by 4 bases, and 10 bases separated the two germline ends. The CDR3 runs 12 residues. Per the germline V gene, CDR1 is DFQATT and CDR2 is SNEGSKA (reference sequence).

The chain links TRBV2 to TRBJ2-5; 7 bases align to TRBD2. CDR1 is SNHLY, CDR2 FYNNEI, per germline. The CDR3 is 16 residues long. V gave up 7 bases and J gave up 5 bases; unmatched junction bases: 16. The CDR3, as DNA: TGTGCCAGCATCCCCTCATTAGGGAGGGGCTGGGAGACCCAGTACTTC. Its translation: CASIPSLGRGWETQYF.

The gene calls are TRBV4-2 and TRBJ1-1, with D perhaps TRBD1 (5 bases). In germline, CDR1 is LGHNA, CDR2 YNFKEQ. Between the trimmed V and J ends, which lost 0 bases and 5 bases, there was a span of 19 bases. The CDR3 runs to 17 residues. CDR3 in amino acids: CASSQDWSGFGLTEAFF. The CDR3 DNA sequence: TGTGCCAGCAGCCAAGATTGGTCAGGGTTCGGTTTGACTGAAGCTTTCTTT.

The chain links TRBV10-2 to TRBJ2-2; 7 bases are a match to TRBD1. The ends lost 10 bases at V and 5 bases at J; junction bases unmatched: 7. The CDR3 is 13 residues long. Germline CDR1 is WSHSY and CDR2 is SAAADI. The CDR3: CAISGTVTGELFF. The CDR3 DNA reads TGCGCCATCTCCGGGACAGTTACCGGGGAGCTGTTTTTT.

The chain couples TRBV20-1 to TRBJ1-4; TRBD1 aligns across 10 bases. J was trimmed by 8 bases and V by 6 bases; bases with no gene match: 6. This CDR3 contains 13 residues. Germline V gene data show CDR1 as DFQATT and CDR2 as SNEGSKA (reference sequence). The CDR3 reads CSARTGGEEKLFF. CDR3 bases: TGCAGTGCAAGGACAGGGGGGGAAGAAAAACTGTTTTTT.

This rearrangement joins TRBV20-1 to TRBJ2-5; D uncertain. The CDR3 has 13 residues. CDR1 DFQATT and CDR2 SNEGSKA come from the germline V gene (reference sequence). The V end was cut by 6 bases, the J end by 1 base, with 12 bases between. CDR3 nucleotides: TGCAGTGCCCCTCGGGCCCCCCAAGAGACCCAGTACTTC. Protein product: CSAPRAPQETQYF.

CDR3: CATSPVRFRLSDTQYF. The CDR3, as DNA: TGTGCCACCAGTCCTGTACGTTTTCGGCTATCGGATACGCAGTATTTT. The chain couples TRBV24-1 to TRBJ2-3; unclear D gene. The CDR3 covers 16 residues. Trimming took off 6 bases at V and 6 bases at J, with 21 bases between the two ends. Germline CDR1 and CDR2: KGHDR and SFDVKD.